The next 18 T cell receptor beta chains were all read from a single sample in a study of identifying expanded T cells in peripheral blood. The assay was immunoSEQ multiplex PCR, and TCRdb's table has in-frame clones only and misses some. The sample has tens of thousands of clones, 85% seen once. The sequenced sample was blood. These receptors were obtained from a person between 18 and 75 years old in good health.

The chain combines TRBV7-2 with TRBJ1-4, with D unclear. CDR3 length equals 15 residues. CDR1 is SGHTA, CDR2 FQGNSA, per germline. Trimming stripped 4 bases from V and 5 bases from J, with 14 bases between. This CDR3 reads CASSSRGSPNEKLFF. The CDR3 DNA reads TGTGCCAGCAGCTCGCGTGGGTCACCAAATGAAAAACTGTTTTTT.

V is TRBV5-6 and J is TRBJ1-6; D is unresolved. Trimming pared 4 bases from V and 4 bases from J, leaving 12 bases between. The CDR3 spans 15 residues. Per germline, CDR1 SGHDT and CDR2 YYEEEE. As DNA, the CDR3 is TGTGCCAGCAGCCCGGACGGCGGGTATAATTCACCCCTCCACTTT. Translating gives CASSPDGGYNSPLHF.

The chain links TRBV2 to TRBJ2-4; D is undetermined. The CDR3 runs 15 residues. Trimming stripped 1 base from V and 4 bases from J, with 11 bases between. The germline V gene encodes CDR1 SNHLY and CDR2 FYNNEI. The chain's CDR3 is CASSEGRGVKNIQYF. The DNA of the CDR3 is TGTGCCAGCAGTGAAGGCCGAGGAGTAAAAAACATTCAGTACTTC.

This clone was observed a handful of times. The rearrangement links TRBV19 to TRBJ2-7; 7 bases agree with TRBD1. V lost 5 bases, J lost 3 bases, and 10 bases stayed unmatched. The CDR3 loop spans 15 amino acids. Germline CDR1 reads LNHDA; CDR2 reads SQIVND (reference sequence). The CDR3 loop reads CASSETDRRNYEQYF. The CDR3 DNA follows: TGTGCCAGTAGTGAAACGGACAGGAGGAACTACGAGCAGTACTTC.

The chain employs TRBV18 and TRBJ1-1; D is perhaps TRBD1 (5 bases). The germline V and J ends were trimmed by 6 bases and 4 bases, with 30 bases remaining between them. The CDR3 extends over 19 amino acids. Germline values: CDR1 KGHSH, CDR2 LQKENI. CDR3 nucleotide sequence: TGTGCCAGCTCCGACCAGAAAATCCTAAAGGGGAGATGGGCCACTGAAGCTTTCTTT. Amino acids: CASSDQKILKGRWATEAFF.

This sequence joins TRBV7-8 and TRBJ1-6; 9 nucleotides agree with TRBD1. The CDR3 loop spans 17 amino acids. Looked up from germline, CDR1 is SGHVS and CDR2 is FQNEAQ. Unmatched junction bases numbered 13, after V lost 5 bases and J lost 8 bases. The CDR3 sequence: CASSPHPRDRDYSPLHF. In DNA, the CDR3 is TGTGCCAGCAGCCCCCACCCCCGGGACAGGGACTATTCACCCCTCCACTTT.

This rearrangement joins TRBV7-2 to TRBJ2-3, with 7 bases that match TRBD2. The V segment lost 6 bases and the J segment 6 bases; nucleotides outside the gene matches: 15. CDR1 SGHTA and CDR2 FQGNSA come from the germline V gene. The CDR3 is made up of 16 amino acids. DNA of the CDR3: TGTGCCAGCAGTCATGGGGGGGTGAAAGGGACGGATACGCAGTATTTT. Amino acids: CASSHGGVKGTDTQYF.

This clone was found a few times. V is TRBV10-3 and J is TRBJ2-5; weak D call: TRBD2 (5 bases). V shed 10 bases and J shed 4 bases, with 13 bases lying between them. The CDR3 covers 12 residues. Germline V gene data show CDR1 as ENHRY and CDR2 as SYGVKD. This CDR3 is CATGDTTETQYF. The CDR3 coding sequence is TGTGCCACCGGGGATACTACAGAGACCCAGTACTTC.

V is TRBV6-5 and J is TRBJ2-7, with D unclear. Deletions cut 0 bases from V and 0 bases from J, with 9 bases between. This CDR3 contains 15 residues. Germline lookup yields CDR1 MNHEY and CDR2 SVGAGI. The CDR3 sequence is CASSYSRAYSYEQYF. Written as DNA, the CDR3 is TGTGCCAGCAGTTACTCAAGGGCCTACTCCTACGAGCAGTACTTC.

This clone was recorded once. The chain joins TRBV5-5 to TRBJ2-3; 7 nucleotides align to TRBD2. Germline trimming cut 5 bases from V and 4 bases from J; bases unmatched to any gene: 13. Germline CDR1 and CDR2: SGHKS and YYEKEE (reference sequence). This CDR3 has 16 amino acids. CDR3 loop: CASSQLPSGGADTQYF. In DNA form, the CDR3 reads TGTGCCAGCAGTCAACTCCCTAGCGGCGGTGCAGATACGCAGTATTTT. The full variable domain, rest sourced from reference TRBV5-5 and TRBJ2-3, is DAGVTQSPTHLIKTRGQQVTLRCSPISGHKSVSWYQQVLGQGPQFIFQYYEKEERGRGNFPDRFSARQFPNYSSELNVNALLLGDSALYLCASSQLPSGGADTQYFGPGTRLTVL.

The genes are TRBV7-9 and TRBJ1-2; tentatively, D is TRBD1 (6 bases). V dropped 8 bases and J dropped 7 bases, with 11 bases sitting between them. CDR1 SEHNR and CDR2 FQNEAQ come from the germline V gene (reference sequence). The CDR3 has 11 amino acids. The CDR3 reads CASGGGGGYTF. The CDR3 DNA sequence: TGTGCCAGCGGGGGGGGCGGTGGCTACACCTTC.

This clone appeared a few times. The CDR3 protein is CAWSRSGTQPQHF. As DNA, the CDR3 is TGTGCCTGGAGTAGGTCAGGGACGCAGCCCCAGCATTTT. V gene TRBV30 combines with J gene TRBJ1-5, with D possibly matching TRBD1 (5 bases). The CDR3 extends over 13 amino acids. V gave up 2 bases and J gave up 7 bases, with 12 bases separating them. Germline V CDR1 and CDR2: GTSNPN, SVGIG (reference sequence).

This rearrangement joins TRBV19 to TRBJ1-4; 11 bases match TRBD1. The CDR3 sequence is 15 residues long. CDR1 is LNHDA, CDR2 SQIVND, per germline (reference sequence). Losses at the gene ends were 10 bases for V and 8 bases for J; bases not matched to a gene: 12. Here the CDR3 reads CATHQTGTGGEKLFF. The CDR3 region has the DNA TGTGCCACCCATCAAACCGGGACAGGGGGGGAAAAACTGTTTTTT.

This clone came up a few times. The V gene is TRBV6-6, the J gene TRBJ1-2; 12 bases align to TRBD1. From germline, CDR1 is MNHNY and CDR2 SVGAGI (reference sequence). There are 14 residues in the CDR3. The V and J ends lost 7 bases and 8 bases, in that order; junction bases with no gene match: 8. The CDR3 protein is CASTPGTGGWGYTF. The CDR3 DNA is TGTGCCAGCACCCCCGGGACAGGGGGCTGGGGCTACACCTTC.

The genes are TRBV5-1 and TRBJ1-4; no reliable D call. CDR3 length equals 14 residues. The V end lost 0 bases, the J end lost 13 bases, and 16 bases lay between the germline ends. CDR1 SGHRS and CDR2 YFSETQ come from the germline V gene. The CDR3 reads CASSLEGQARTLFF. Here the CDR3 DNA reads TGCGCCAGCAGCTTGGAGGGTCAGGCCCGAACACTGTTTTTT.

The genes are TRBV7-2 and TRBJ2-4; D is perhaps TRBD2 (6 bases). This CDR3 has 16 amino acids. V was clipped by 1 base and J by 1 base, with 11 bases between them. The germline gives CDR1 SGHTA, CDR2 FQGNSA. DNA of the CDR3: TGTGCCAGCAGCTTAGTGCGGGGAGCGGCCAAAAACATTCAGTACTTC. Protein product: CASSLVRGAAKNIQYF.

The gene calls are TRBV5-8 and TRBJ1-2, with TRBD1 as a possible D gene (5 bases). Trimming removed 4 bases at V and 6 bases at J, with 22 bases between. The CDR3 spans 16 residues. Germline-derived CDR1 and CDR2 are SGHTS and YDEGEE. The CDR3 protein is CASSRTRIRGGDGYTF. The CDR3, as DNA: TGTGCCAGCAGCCGCACGCGGATCCGGGGAGGGGATGGCTACACCTTC.

This clone was counted once. V and J are TRBV7-8 and TRBJ1-6; a possible D gene is TRBD1 (6 bases). The CDR3 loop spans 18 amino acids. Germline V gene lookup returns CDR1 SGHVS and CDR2 FQNEAQ. V was trimmed by 4 bases and J by 9 bases, leaving 25 bases between them. The CDR3 protein is CASSYNRLGLGGPSPLHF. Written as DNA, the CDR3 is TGTGCCAGCAGCTATAACCGCTTAGGTCTAGGGGGACCTTCACCCCTCCACTTT.